The 3 T cell receptor beta chains given below trace back to one sample, sequenced in a study of shared clonotypes between healthy human individuals. Clones were read by immunoSEQ multiplex PCR, and TCRdb kept only the in-frame ones, dropping some. The sample records some 2,500,000 clones, 80% to 95% being singletons. The specimen sequenced was naive CD4+ T cells from PBMCs. Sample subset: CD45RA+ positively selected. These receptors were taken from a young man in good health. Some clones in this sample may be carry-over from other donors' samples.

The chain recombines TRBV4-3 with TRBJ2-1, with a tentative D call TRBD2 (5 bases). Between the trimmed V and J ends, which lost 1 base and 6 bases, there was a span of 13 bases. Germline loops: CDR1 LGHNA, CDR2 YSLEER. This CDR3 region has 15 residues. CDR3 in amino acids: CASSQGWNSANEQFF. For the CDR3, the DNA is TGCGCCAGCAGCCAAGGGTGGAATAGCGCCAATGAGCAGTTCTTC.

V and J are TRBV7-9 and TRBJ2-7; D is unresolved. The CDR3 spans 13 residues. Germline-derived CDR1 and CDR2 are SEHNR and FQNEAQ (reference sequence). V was pared by 2 bases and J by 4 bases, with 9 bases between. The CDR3 is CASSLTDIYEQYF. The CDR3 DNA is TGTGCCAGCAGCTTAACAGACATTTACGAGCAGTACTTC.

The chain links TRBV7-9 to TRBJ2-1, with a tentative D call TRBD2 (5 bases). Per germline, CDR1 SEHNR and CDR2 FQNEAQ (reference sequence). This CDR3 has 15 residues. V was cut by 5 bases and J by 0 bases, with 11 bases left in between. The CDR3 region has the DNA TGTGCCAGCAGCCAAATAGGGAGCTCCTACAATGAGCAGTTCTTC. Translation gives CASSQIGSSYNEQFF.